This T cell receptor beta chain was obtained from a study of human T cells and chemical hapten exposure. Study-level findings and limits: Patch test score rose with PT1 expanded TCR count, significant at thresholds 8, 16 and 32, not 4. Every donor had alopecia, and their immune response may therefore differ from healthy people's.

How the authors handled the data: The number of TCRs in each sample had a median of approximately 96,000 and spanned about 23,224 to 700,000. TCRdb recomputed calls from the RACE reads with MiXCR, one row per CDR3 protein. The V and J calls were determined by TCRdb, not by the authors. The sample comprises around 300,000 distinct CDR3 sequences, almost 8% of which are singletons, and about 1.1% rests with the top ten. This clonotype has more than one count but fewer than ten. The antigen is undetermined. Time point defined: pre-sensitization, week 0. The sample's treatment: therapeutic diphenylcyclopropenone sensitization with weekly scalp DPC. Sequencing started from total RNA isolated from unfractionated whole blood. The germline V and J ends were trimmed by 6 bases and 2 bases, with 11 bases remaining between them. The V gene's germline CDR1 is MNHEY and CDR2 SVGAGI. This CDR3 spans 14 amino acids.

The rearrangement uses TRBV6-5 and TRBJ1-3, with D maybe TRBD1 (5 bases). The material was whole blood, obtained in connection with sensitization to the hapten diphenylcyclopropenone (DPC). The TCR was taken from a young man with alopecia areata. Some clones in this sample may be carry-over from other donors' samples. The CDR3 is CASSPEGAGNTIYF. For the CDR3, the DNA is TGTGCCAGCAGCCCTGAAGGGGCTGGAAACACCATATATTTT.